One and the same sample provided the 2 T cell receptor beta chains below, sequenced in a study of human T cells and chemical hapten exposure. Time point given: patch test 2, 6 weeks after DPC sensitization. Stated treatment: therapeutic diphenylcyclopropenone sensitization with weekly scalp DPC. TCRdb re-analysed the RACE reads in MiXCR, keeping a single row per CDR3 protein. The data show 85,000 to 95,000 distinct CDR3 sequences, approximately 10% seen once. The source material was whole blood, sampled in connection with sensitization to the hapten diphenylcyclopropenone (DPC). These receptors were taken from a man in his forties or fifties with alopecia areata. Some clones in this sample may be carry-over from other donors' samples.

V is TRBV28 and J is TRBJ2-7; 11 bases align to TRBD2. V shed 6 bases, J shed 5 bases, and the junction held 9 bases outside the gene matches. The germline V gene encodes CDR1 MDHEN and CDR2 SYDVKM. The CDR3 is 15 amino acids. CDR3 region: CASRRTSGRSDEQYF. Here the CDR3 DNA reads TGTGCCAGCAGACGTACTAGCGGGAGATCCGACGAGCAGTACTTC. Supplemented by reference TRBV28 and TRBJ2-7, the full variable domain reads DVKVTQSSRYLVKRTGEKVFLECVQDMDHENMFWYRQDPGLGLRLIYFSYDVKMKEKGDIPEGYSVSREKKERFSLILESASTNQTSMYLCASRRTSGRSDEQYFGPGTRLTVT.

A note on this clonotype: A clone one base away is much larger, so this may be a read error. The V and J genes are TRBV7-2 and TRBJ2-1; D gene ambiguous. The germline CDR1 and CDR2 sequences are SGHTA and FQGNSA. This CDR3 contains 11 residues. The CDR3 DNA reads as TGTGCCAGCAGCTTATACAATGAGCGGTTCTTC. Translated: CASSLYNERFF.